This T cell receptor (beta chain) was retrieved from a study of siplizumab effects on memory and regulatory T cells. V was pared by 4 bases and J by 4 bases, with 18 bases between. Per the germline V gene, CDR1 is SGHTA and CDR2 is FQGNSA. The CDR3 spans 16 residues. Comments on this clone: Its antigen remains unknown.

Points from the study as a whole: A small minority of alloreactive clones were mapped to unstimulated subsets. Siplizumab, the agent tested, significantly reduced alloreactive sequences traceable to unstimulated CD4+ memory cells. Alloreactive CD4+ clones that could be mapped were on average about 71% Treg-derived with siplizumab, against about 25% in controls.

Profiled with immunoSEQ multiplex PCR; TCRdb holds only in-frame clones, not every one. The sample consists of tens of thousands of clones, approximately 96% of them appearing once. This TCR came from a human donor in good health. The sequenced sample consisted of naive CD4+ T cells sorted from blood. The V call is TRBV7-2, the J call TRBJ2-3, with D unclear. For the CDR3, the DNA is TGTGCCAGCAGCTCAAGGACGGTCCAATCTCCAGATACGCAGTATTTT. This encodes CASSSRTVQSPDTQYF.